The 17 T cell receptor beta chains given below trace back to one sample, sequenced in a study of post-analysis software for immune sequencing data. Their cognate antigens are unknown. Unique molecular identifiers were carried by the TCR beta cDNA libraries. TCRdb re-called the PCR reads through MiXCR, storing one row per CDR3 protein. The sample has under 650,000 distinct CDR3 sequences, around 44% seen once. General study results and limits: Patients used about five TRBV segments, including TRBV5-6, TRBV5-1 and TRBV20-1, more often than controls.

The sequenced material came from blood. Receptor source: a girl aged 10 to 17 with multiple sclerosis.

This clonotype came up many times. This chain uses TRBV6-1 with TRBJ1-2, with 8 bases aligning to TRBD1. Germline values: CDR1 MNHNS, CDR2 SASEGT. This CDR3 comprises 13 residues. After removal of 4 bases from V and 4 bases from J, the junction contained 2 bases not matched to a gene. The CDR3 spells CASSGQGSYGYTF. The CDR3 bases are TGTGCCAGCAGTGGACAGGGGAGCTATGGCTACACCTTC.

This CDR3 reads CASSLEGSRDQETQYF. For the CDR3, the DNA is TGCGCCAGCAGCTTGGAGGGTAGTAGAGACCAAGAGACCCAGTACTTC. This sequence joins TRBV5-1 and TRBJ2-5; unclear D gene. The V gene lost 0 bases and the J gene lost 0 bases, with 12 bases spanning the gap. The CDR3 covers 16 residues. CDR1 is SGHRS and CDR2 is YFSETQ in the germline V gene.

As DNA, the CDR3 is TGTGCCAGCAGTTTAAAGCTAACCTACGAGCAGTACTTC. Translating it yields CASSLKLTYEQYF. The genes are TRBV6-2 or TRBV6-3 and TRBJ2-5; D remains ambiguous. The DNA end is a closer match to TRBJ2-7, so the J assignment may be wrong. The CDR3 is made up of 13 amino acids. Per germline, CDR1 MNHEY and CDR2 SVGEGT.

This chain connects TRBV20-1 to TRBJ2-5; D not resolved. Trimming stripped 0 bases from V and 5 bases from J, with 16 bases between. Germline V gene data show CDR1 as DFQATT and CDR2 as SNEGSKA (reference sequence). The CDR3 runs to 15 residues. CDR3 coding DNA: TGCAGTGCTAGAGATAGTGACTCCCCGCAGGAGACCCAGTACTTC. Residues: CSARDSDSPQETQYF.

This chain links TRBV6-1 with TRBJ1-5; possibly TRBD1 for D (5 bases). CDR3 length: 13 residues. CDR1 and CDR2 from the germline V gene are MNHNS and SASEGT. Trimming stripped 2 bases from V and 7 bases from J, with 9 bases between. The CDR3 nucleotides read TGTGCCAGCAGTGAACAGGGAGAGCAGCCCCAGCATTTT. It codes for CASSEQGEQPQHF.

This clonotype occurred a few times. DNA for the CDR3: TGTGCCAGCAGGGCCAGGGGGGTTAACTATGGCTACACCTTC. Translation gives CASRARGVNYGYTF. The rearrangement uses TRBV6-5 and TRBJ1-2; TRBD1 aligns across 7 bases. V trimming: 6 bases; J trimming: 1 base; junction bases outside the gene matches: 5. The CDR3 runs to 14 residues. Looked up from germline, CDR1 is MNHEY and CDR2 is SVGAGI.

This chain uses TRBV4-1 with TRBJ2-7; D is possibly TRBD2 (5 bases). Germline V CDR1 and CDR2: MGHRA, YSYEKL. Trimming took 0 bases from V and 4 from J, leaving 13 bases between them. CDR3 length: 15 amino acids. Written as DNA, the CDR3 is TGCGCCAGCAGCCAAGAGGGGTATGGGAGTTACGAGCAGTACTTC. Its protein product is CASSQEGYGSYEQYF.

V and J are TRBV20-1 and TRBJ2-4, with D possibly TRBD1 on 6 matching bases. V was pared by 5 bases and J by 15 bases, with 8 bases between. Germline V CDR1 and CDR2: DFQATT, SNEGSKA (reference sequence). The CDR3 extends over 8 amino acids. The CDR3 spells CSAGGMYF. DNA of the CDR3: TGCAGTGCTGGGGGCATGTACTTC.

The J gene is TRBJ2-7, the V gene TRBV6-5; D possibly corresponds to TRBD2 (6 bases). Judging by the DNA end, TRBJ2-5 fits better; the J call may be wrong. The CDR3 loop spans 15 amino acids. Looked up from germline, CDR1 is MNHEY and CDR2 is SVGAGI. The CDR3 sequence: CASSVPPGVRETQYF. DNA of the CDR3: TGTGCCAGCAGTGTGCCTCCGGGGGTAAGGGAGACCCAGTACTTC.

The chain has TRBV12-3 or TRBV12-4 and TRBJ2-7, with TRBD2 identical over 9 bases. V shed 5 bases, J shed 10 bases, and the junction held 9 bases outside the gene matches. The CDR3 totals 13 residues. The CDR3 sequence: CASSTGLAGTQYF. CDR3 bases: TGTGCCAGCAGTACGGGACTAGCTGGAACCCAGTACTTC.

This clonotype came up a few times. This chain connects TRBV29-1 to TRBJ2-7; 11 bases match TRBD2. The ends lost 5 bases at V and 3 bases at J; junction bases unmatched: 3. This CDR3 contains 13 residues. Germline V gene sequence: CDR1 SQVTM, CDR2 ANQGSEA. The CDR3 here is CSVKGLAVYEQYF. CDR3 sequence (DNA): TGCAGCGTTAAGGGACTAGCGGTCTACGAGCAGTACTTC.

This clonotype was observed a handful of times. This chain joins TRBV2 and TRBJ2-5; D unclear. Trimming left V 7 bases short and J 1 base short, with 10 bases between. Germline V lookup: CDR1 SNHLY, CDR2 FYNNEI. The CDR3 covers 13 residues. The CDR3 reads CASNRHRQETQYF. CDR3 in DNA: TGTGCCAGCAATAGACATCGCCAAGAGACCCAGTACTTC.

The sample holds a few counts of this clonotype. This chain connects TRBV5-1 to TRBJ1-2; the match to TRBD1 covers 10 bases. Germline V gives CDR1 SGHRS, CDR2 YFSETQ. The CDR3 has 14 amino acids. J lost 4 bases, V lost 4 bases, and 4 bases had no gene match. CDR3 nucleotide sequence: TGCGCCAGCAGCAAGACAGGGGGCAGCTATGGCTACACCTTC. This codes for CASSKTGGSYGYTF. Based on the CDR3 plus reference TRBV5-1 and TRBJ1-2, the full variable domain is KAGVTQTPRYLIKTRGQQVTLSCSPISGHRSVSWYQQTPGQGLQFLFEYFSETQRNKGNFPGRFSGRQFSNSRSEMNVSTLELGDSALYLCASSKTGGSYGYTFGSGTRLTVV.

The V gene is TRBV21-1, the J gene TRBJ2-7; the D call of TRBD1 is as the table states it, not checked on the DNA. TRBV21-1 is termed a pseudogene. The CDR3 is made up of 19 amino acids. The CDR3 protein is CASSNWGLGLIRSSYEQYF. In nucleotides, the CDR3 is TGTGCCAGCAGCAATTGGGGTTTGGGGCTGATAAGGAGCTCCTACGAGCAGTACTTC.

In this sample, this clonotype turned up once. The chain recombines TRBV6-1 with TRBJ2-3; D is undetermined. This CDR3 is 17 amino acids long. Trimming took 6 bases from V and 0 from J, leaving 19 bases between them. Germline loops: CDR1 MNHNS, CDR2 SASEGT. CDR3 nucleotides: TGTGCCAGCAGCCACGCAGACGTTGGGATGAGCACAGATACGCAGTATTTT. This encodes CASSHADVGMSTDTQYF.

V and J are TRBV27 and TRBJ2-3; 14 bases map to TRBD2. The V segment lost 5 bases and the J segment 4 bases; nucleotides outside the gene matches: 5. Germline CDR1 is MNHEY and CDR2 is SMNVEV (reference sequence). This CDR3 region has 16 residues. The CDR3 DNA reads TGTGCCAGCAGTCTAACGGGACTAGCGGGGGCAGATACGCAGTATTTT. Amino acid sequence: CASSLTGLAGADTQYF.

V and J are TRBV4-1 and TRBJ2-7, with D unclear. The CDR3 is 14 residues long. Germline V gene lookup returns CDR1 MGHRA and CDR2 YSYEKL. V lost 5 bases and J 3 bases, leaving 14 bases between the germline ends. The CDR3 DNA reads TGCGCCAGCAGCAAGTCGGCGGCTTACTACGAGCAGTACTTC. Its protein is CASSKSAAYYEQYF.